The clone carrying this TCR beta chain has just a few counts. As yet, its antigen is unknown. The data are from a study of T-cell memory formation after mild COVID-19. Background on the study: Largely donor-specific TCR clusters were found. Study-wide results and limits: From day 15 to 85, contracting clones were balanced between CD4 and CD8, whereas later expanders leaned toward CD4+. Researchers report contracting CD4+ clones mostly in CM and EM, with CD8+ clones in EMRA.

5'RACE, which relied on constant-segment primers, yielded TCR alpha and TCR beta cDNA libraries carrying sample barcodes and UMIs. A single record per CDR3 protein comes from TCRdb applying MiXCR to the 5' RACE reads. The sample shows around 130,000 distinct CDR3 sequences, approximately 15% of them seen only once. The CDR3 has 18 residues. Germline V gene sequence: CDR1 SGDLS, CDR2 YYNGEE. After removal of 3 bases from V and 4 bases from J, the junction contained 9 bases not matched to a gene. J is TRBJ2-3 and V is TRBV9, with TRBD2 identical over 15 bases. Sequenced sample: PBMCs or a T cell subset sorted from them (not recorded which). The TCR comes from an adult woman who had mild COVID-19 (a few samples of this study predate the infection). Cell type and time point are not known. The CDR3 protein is CASSARTSGGATPDTQYF. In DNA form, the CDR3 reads TGTGCCAGCAGCGCCCGGACTAGCGGGGGGGCAACACCAGATACGCAGTATTTT. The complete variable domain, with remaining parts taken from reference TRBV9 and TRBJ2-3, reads DSGVTQTPKHLITATGQRVTLRCSPRSGDLSVYWYQQSLDQGLQFLIQYYNGEERAKGNILERFSAQQFPDLHSELNLSSLELGDSALYFCASSARTSGGATPDTQYFGPGTRLTVL.